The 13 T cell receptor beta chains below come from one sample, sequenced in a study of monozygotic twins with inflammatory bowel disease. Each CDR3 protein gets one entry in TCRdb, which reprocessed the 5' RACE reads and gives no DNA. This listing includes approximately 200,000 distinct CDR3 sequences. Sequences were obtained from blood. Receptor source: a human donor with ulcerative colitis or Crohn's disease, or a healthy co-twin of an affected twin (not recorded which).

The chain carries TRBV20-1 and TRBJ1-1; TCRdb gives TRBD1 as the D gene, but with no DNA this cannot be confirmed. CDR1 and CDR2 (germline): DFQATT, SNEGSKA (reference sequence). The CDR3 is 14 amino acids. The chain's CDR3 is CSAPDRVGNTEAFF.

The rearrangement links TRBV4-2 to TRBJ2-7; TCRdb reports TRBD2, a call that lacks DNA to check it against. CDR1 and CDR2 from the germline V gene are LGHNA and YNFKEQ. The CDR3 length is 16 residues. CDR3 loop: CASSPARASGGHEQYF.

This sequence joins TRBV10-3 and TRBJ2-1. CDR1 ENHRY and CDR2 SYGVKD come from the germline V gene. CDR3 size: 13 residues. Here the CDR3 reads CAISEIELDEQFF.

The CDR3 is CASSSIQGAYGYTF. V and J are TRBV11-2 and TRBJ1-2; TCRdb's assignment of TRBD1 cannot be checked, as there is no DNA. The CDR3 covers 14 residues. From germline, CDR1 is SGHAT and CDR2 FQNNGV.

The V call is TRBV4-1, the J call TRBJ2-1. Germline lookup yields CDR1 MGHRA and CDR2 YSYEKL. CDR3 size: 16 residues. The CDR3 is CASRIESGSSYNEQFF.

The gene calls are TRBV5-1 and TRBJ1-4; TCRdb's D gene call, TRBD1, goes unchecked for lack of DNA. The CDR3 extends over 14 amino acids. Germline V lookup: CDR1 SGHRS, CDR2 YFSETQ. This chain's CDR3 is CASSLGQGAEKLFF.

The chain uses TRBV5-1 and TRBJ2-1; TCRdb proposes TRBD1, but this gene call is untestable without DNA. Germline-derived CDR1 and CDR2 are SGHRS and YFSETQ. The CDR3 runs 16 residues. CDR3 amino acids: CASSLGPLDRANEQFF.

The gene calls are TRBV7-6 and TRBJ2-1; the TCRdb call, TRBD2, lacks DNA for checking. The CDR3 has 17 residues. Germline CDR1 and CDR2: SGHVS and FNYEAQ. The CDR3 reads CASSLAQRPSPNNEQFF.

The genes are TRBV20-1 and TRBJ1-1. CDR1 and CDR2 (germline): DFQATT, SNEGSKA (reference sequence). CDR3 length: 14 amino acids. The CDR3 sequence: CSASKQLLGPEAFF.

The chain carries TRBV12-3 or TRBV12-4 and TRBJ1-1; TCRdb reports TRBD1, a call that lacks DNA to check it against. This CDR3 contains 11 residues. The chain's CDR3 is CASSSITGQKF.

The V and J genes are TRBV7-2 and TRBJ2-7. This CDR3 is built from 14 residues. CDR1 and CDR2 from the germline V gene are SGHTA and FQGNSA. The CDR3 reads CASSDDLSSYEQYF.

CDR3 region: CASSQGQLQETQYF. This chain links TRBV5-1 with TRBJ2-5; TCRdb's D gene call, TRBD1, goes unchecked for lack of DNA. The CDR3 is made up of 14 amino acids. Germline V gene lookup returns CDR1 SGHRS and CDR2 YFSETQ.

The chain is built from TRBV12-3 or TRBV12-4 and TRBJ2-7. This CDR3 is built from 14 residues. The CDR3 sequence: CASRLGGRSLEQYF.